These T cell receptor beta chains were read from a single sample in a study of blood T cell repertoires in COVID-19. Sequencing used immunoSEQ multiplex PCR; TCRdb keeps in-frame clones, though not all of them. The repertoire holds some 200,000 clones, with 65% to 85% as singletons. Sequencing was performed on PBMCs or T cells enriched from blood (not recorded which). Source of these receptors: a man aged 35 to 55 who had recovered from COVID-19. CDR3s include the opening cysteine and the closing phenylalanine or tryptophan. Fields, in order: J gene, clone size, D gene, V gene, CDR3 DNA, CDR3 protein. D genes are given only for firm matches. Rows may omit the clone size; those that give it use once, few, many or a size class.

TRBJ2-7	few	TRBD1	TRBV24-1	TGTGCCACCAGTGATTCGGGACAGGGGAAGTACGAGCAGTACTTC	CATSDSGQGKYEQYF
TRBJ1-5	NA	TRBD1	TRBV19	TGTGCCAGTACAAGGGGGCCTGTTCACAATCAGCCCCAGCATTTT	CASTRGPVHNQPQHF
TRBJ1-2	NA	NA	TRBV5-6	TGTGCCAGCAGCCCAGGCGGGGGGGCCTATGGCTACACCTTC	CASSPGGGAYGYTF
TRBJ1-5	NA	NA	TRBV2	TGTGCCAGCAGTGAATTAACAGGGCAGCAGCCCCAGCATTTT	CASSELTGQQPQHF
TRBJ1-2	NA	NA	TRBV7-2	TGTGCCAGCAGAGAGGGCGGGGGGCTGTATAGAGGCTACACCTTC	CASREGGGLYRGYTF
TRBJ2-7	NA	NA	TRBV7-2	TGTGCCAGCAGCTTTGGACAGAGAACCTACGAGCAGTACTTC	CASSFGQRTYEQYF
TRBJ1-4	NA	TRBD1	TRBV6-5	TGTGCCAGCCGACAGGGAAGAGAGGAAAAACTGTTTTTT	CASRQGREEKLFF
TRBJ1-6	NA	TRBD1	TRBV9	TGTGCCAGCAGCCCAAGGACAGGGTATAATTCACCCCTCCACTTT	CASSPRTGYNSPLHF
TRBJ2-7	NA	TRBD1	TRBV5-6	TGTGCCAGCAGCTTGGGCCTGACAGGGGCTCACGAGCAGTACTTC	CASSLGLTGAHEQYF
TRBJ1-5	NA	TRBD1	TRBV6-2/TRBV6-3	TGTGCCAGCAGCCGCTCCGGGACAGGAGGCAATCAGCCCCAGCATTTT	CASSRSGTGGNQPQHF
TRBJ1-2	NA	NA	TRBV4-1	TGCGCCAGCAGCCAAGTGGGACGGACTAGGGGCTATGGCTACACCTTC	CASSQVGRTRGYGYTF
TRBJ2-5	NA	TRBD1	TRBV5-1	TGCGCCAGCAGCTACCAAACTGGGAGATCAGGGGGCTTGGAGGCCCAAGAGACCCAGTACTTC	CASSYQTGRSGGLEAQETQYF
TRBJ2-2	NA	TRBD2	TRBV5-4	TGTGCCAGCAGCGCACTAGCGGGGGGGCGGACCGGGGAGCTGTTTTTT	CASSALAGGRTGELFF
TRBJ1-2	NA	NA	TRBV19	TGTGCCAGTAGAGGACAGATTTTCTATGGCTACACCTTC	CASRGQIFYGYTF
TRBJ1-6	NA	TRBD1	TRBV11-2	TGTGCCAGCAGCTCGGGACAGCATTCACCCCTCCACTTT	CASSSGQHSPLHF
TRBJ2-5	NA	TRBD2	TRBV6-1	TGTGCCAGCAGTGAGGGTAGCGGGGGGCGCGGCGCCCAGTACTTC	CASSEGSGGRGAQYF
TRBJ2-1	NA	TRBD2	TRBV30	TGTGCCTGGACCCTGGGACTAGGGTTTGGGCAGTTCTTC	CAWTLGLGFGQFF